Described below is a single T cell receptor (beta chain) sequence and its context. What it binds is unknown. Time point indicated: week 23, last vaccination. Doses consisted of 300 ug of mutant IDH1 20-mer peptide each, paired with topical imiquimod. Germline V lookup: CDR1 SEHNR, CDR2 FQNEAQ (reference sequence). This CDR3 has 15 amino acids. This record belongs to a study of a mutant IDH1 vaccine in newly diagnosed glioma. Study background: Commencement of vaccination occurred 4-6 weeks following radiotherapy alone, or concurrently with temozolomide cycles.

Points from the study as a whole: Vaccination induced immune responses in 85% to 95% of patients.

The data were produced by immunoSEQ multiplex PCR, yet TCRdb's version contains in-frame clones alone and is incomplete. The data contain 45,000 to 65,000 clones, about three quarters of them singletons. The specimen was PBMCs, collected from a glioma patient whose treatment included an IDH1 peptide vaccine. This sequence joins TRBV7-9 and TRBJ2-5; 7 nucleotides match TRBD2. The DNA end lines up better with TRBJ2-7; the J call may be wrong. This clonotype was sampled from a woman in her forties with glioma. Some clones in this sample may be carry-over from other donors' samples. The CDR3 DNA sequence: TGTGCCAGCAGCTCCGATCCGACTAGCAGCCACGAGCAGTACTTC. Translated, it gives CASSSDPTSSHEQYF.